Each of the 28 T cell receptor beta chains below was sequenced from the same sample in a study of shared clonotypes between healthy human individuals. TCRdb's table, derived via immunoSEQ multiplex PCR, lists solely in-frame clones and lacks some. The table records 1.4 million to 1.5 million clones, more than 95% of them present only once. Sequencing was carried out using naive CD4+ T cells sorted from blood. Stated subset: CD45RA+ positively selected. These receptors originate from a man younger than 45 in good health.

As regards this clone: This sample also contains other DNA sequences that code for the same CDR3. The chain uses TRBV18 and TRBJ2-5; D gene ambiguous. The V end was cut by 1 base, the J end by 4 bases, with 7 bases between. The germline V gene has CDR1 KGHSH and CDR2 LQKENI. This CDR3 region has 13 residues. CDR3 in amino acids: CASSPLGRETQYF. CDR3 nucleotides: TGTGCCAGCTCACCACTTGGACGAGAGACCCAGTACTTC.

With regard to this clone: This CDR3 is also generated by other DNA sequences in the sample. The gene calls are TRBV7-9 and TRBJ1-1; D remains unclear. Germline CDR1 SEHNR, CDR2 FQNEAQ (reference sequence). With 2 bases removed from V and 1 base from J, the gap between germline ends came to 5 bases. The CDR3 is 13 amino acids. CDR3 DNA: TGTGCCAGCAGCTTACGAGAGAACACTGAAGCTTTCTTT. It translates to CASSLRENTEAFF.

This chain joins TRBV19 and TRBJ2-1; D gene ambiguous. V was pared by 3 bases and J by 5 bases, with 14 bases between. The CDR3 is 15 residues long. From germline, CDR1 is LNHDA and CDR2 SQIVND (reference sequence). The CDR3 nucleotides are TGTGCCAGTAGTATCAGAGCTCTCCAAAACAATGAGCAGTTCTTC. Protein product: CASSIRALQNNEQFF.

This sequence joins TRBV28 and TRBJ1-1; D not resolved. Trimming cost V 9 bases and J 1 base, with 18 bases left between them. The CDR3 is 15 amino acids. Germline values: CDR1 MDHEN, CDR2 SYDVKM. CDR3 in DNA: TGTGCCAGTTACGGGCCGATTTTTTCGAACACTGAAGCTTTCTTT. Translation: CASYGPIFSNTEAFF.

As for this clone: The junction departs from germline at one end; a sequencing error may be responsible. This chain uses TRBV20-1 with TRBJ2-7; D call uncertain. This CDR3 is built from 9 residues. The germline V gene encodes CDR1 DFQATT and CDR2 SNEGSKA (reference sequence). The chain's CDR3 is CSVGIPPDF. The DNA of the CDR3 is TGCAGTGTGGGTATACCGCCGGACTTC.

V gene TRBV4-2 combines with J gene TRBJ2-3; 10 nucleotides line up with TRBD2. The CDR3 spans 21 residues. Germline V gives CDR1 LGHNA, CDR2 YNFKEQ. The trim removed 0 bases at V and 0 bases at J, leaving 15 bases unmatched. In nucleotides, the CDR3 is TGTGCCAGCAGCCAAGATCGTCCCGGGACTAGCGTCAGGTCTAGCACAGATACGCAGTATTTT. It encodes CASSQDRPGTSVRSSTDTQYF.

As regards this clone: Other DNA sequences in the sample encode the same CDR3. CDR3 nucleotides: TGTGCCAGCAGCTTGGTCGGACACTCCTACGAGCAGTACTTC. It yields the protein CASSLVGHSYEQYF. The rearrangement joins TRBV5-6 to TRBJ2-7, with TRBD1 as a possible D gene (5 bases). Per the germline V gene, CDR1 is SGHDT and CDR2 is YYEEEE. The CDR3 runs 14 residues. Trimming removed 0 bases from V and 0 bases from J, with 7 bases in between.

The chain carries TRBV27 and TRBJ2-2; D is perhaps TRBD1 (6 bases). V gave up 3 bases and J gave up 7 bases, with 9 bases separating them. CDR1 is MNHEY, CDR2 SMNVEV, per germline (reference sequence). This CDR3 has 13 amino acids. CDR3 coding DNA: TGTGCCAGCAGTTTTACAGGGTTCGGGGAGCTGTTTTTT. Its protein is CASSFTGFGELFF.

CDR3 DNA: TGTGCCAGCTCACCATTCGAAGGTGGTGACCTTCAGCCCCAGCATTTT. The encoded protein is CASSPFEGGDLQPQHF. The chain links TRBV18 to TRBJ1-5; unclear D gene. Per germline, CDR1 KGHSH and CDR2 LQKENI. The V end lost 2 bases, the J end lost 6 bases, and 17 bases lay between the germline ends. CDR3 length: 16 residues.

In nucleotides, the CDR3 is TGTGCCAGCAGCCCCGCGGGACTAGCGGGAGTAGCAGATACGCAGTATTTT. It translates to CASSPAGLAGVADTQYF. This chain links TRBV28 with TRBJ2-3, with TRBD2 identical over 14 bases. The CDR3 length is 17 residues. After removal of 6 bases from V and 4 bases from J, the junction contained 9 bases not matched to a gene. Germline lookup yields CDR1 MDHEN and CDR2 SYDVKM.

The J gene is TRBJ2-2, the V gene TRBV7-9, with TRBD2 matching 11 bases. Germline loops: CDR1 SEHNR, CDR2 FQNEAQ (reference sequence). The CDR3 spans 15 residues. Germline trimming cut 6 bases from V and 4 bases from J; bases unmatched to any gene: 4. In DNA form, the CDR3 reads TGTGCCAGCAGACCTAGCGGGAGGCGCACCGGGGAGCTGTTTTTT. It translates to CASRPSGRRTGELFF.

For the CDR3, the DNA is TGTGCCAGCAGCTTATATCTAGGTGCCCGCACCGAGCAGTTCTTC. This encodes CASSLYLGARTEQFF. The V gene is TRBV7-3, the J gene TRBJ2-1; no reliable D call. The CDR3 runs 15 residues. CDR1 and CDR2 (germline): SGHTA, FQGTGA. Trimming left V 2 bases short and J 10 bases short, with 18 bases between.

The V and J genes are TRBV27 and TRBJ2-5, with 10 bases matching TRBD2. Trimming removed 5 bases from V and 5 bases from J; junction bases left unmatched: 8. Looked up from germline, CDR1 is MNHEY and CDR2 is SMNVEV (reference sequence). The CDR3 is made up of 15 amino acids. The CDR3, as DNA: TGTGCCAGCAGTCGCCTGCTAGCGGGAGCGGAGACCCAGTACTTC. As protein: CASSRLLAGAETQYF.

The V and J genes are TRBV5-4 and TRBJ2-7; either TRBD1 or TRBD2 may fit D (5 bases each). CDR3 length equals 14 residues. Germline CDR1 reads SGHNT; CDR2 reads YYREEE (reference sequence). Trimming removed 6 bases from V and 5 bases from J, with 18 bases in between. The CDR3 is CASTGWGRGHEQYF. CDR3 sequence (DNA): TGTGCCAGCACCGGATGGGGGAGAGGCCACGAGCAGTACTTC.

The CDR3 bases are TGTGCCAGCAGAAGGGGGCTCGGGGATGAAAAACTGTTTTTT. Its protein product is CASRRGLGDEKLFF. V gene TRBV6-5 combines with J gene TRBJ1-4; 7 bases fit TRBD1. Germline CDR1 reads MNHEY; CDR2 reads SVGAGI. CDR3 length: 14 residues. Unmatched junction bases numbered 7, after V lost 6 bases and J lost 6 bases.

The chain couples TRBV18 to TRBJ1-5; D is uncertain. This CDR3 contains 15 residues. Germline V gives CDR1 KGHSH, CDR2 LQKENI. V lost 2 bases, J lost 3 bases, and 11 bases lay in between. The CDR3, as DNA: TGTGCCAGCTCACCAGGACCCGGCCTCAATCAGCCCCAGCATTTT. Protein product: CASSPGPGLNQPQHF.

The chain joins TRBV18 to TRBJ2-2; weak D call: TRBD2 (5 bases). This CDR3 is 16 amino acids long. CDR1 is KGHSH, CDR2 LQKENI, per germline. Trimming took off 8 bases at V and 5 bases at J, with 21 bases between the two ends. For the CDR3, the DNA is TGTGCCAGCGACCGCCGGGGTGCCCTAGGGACCGGGGAGCTGTTTTTT. Its translation: CASDRRGALGTGELFF.

This chain joins TRBV10-3 and TRBJ2-3; maybe TRBD1 (5 bases). Trimming removed 8 bases from V and 0 bases from J, with 9 bases in between. In germline, CDR1 is ENHRY, CDR2 SYGVKD. The CDR3 consists of 13 residues. Here the CDR3 reads CAIGGQSTDTQYF. CDR3 sequence (DNA): TGTGCCATCGGCGGACAAAGCACAGATACGCAGTATTTT.

This chain joins TRBV28 and TRBJ2-7; 8 bases map to TRBD2. The germline V gene has CDR1 MDHEN and CDR2 SYDVKM. This CDR3 has 13 residues. The V segment lost 6 bases and the J segment 6 bases; nucleotides outside the gene matches: 7. The CDR3 spells CASSPGGPREQYF. In nucleotides, the CDR3 is TGTGCCAGCAGCCCGGGGGGGCCCCGCGAGCAGTACTTC.

The rearrangement links TRBV18 to TRBJ2-7, with TRBD1 identical over 7 bases. This CDR3 is 16 amino acids long. J gave up 2 bases and V 3 bases, and 10 bases lay outside the gene matches. Germline V CDR1 and CDR2: KGHSH, LQKENI. CDR3 amino acids: CASSPTTGQYPYEQYF. CDR3 coding DNA: TGTGCCAGCTCACCTACGACAGGGCAGTACCCCTACGAGCAGTACTTC.

CDR3 in DNA: TGTGCCAGCTCACCTGCGGGGGGGACAGGGCCCTCTGGGGCCAACGTCCTGACTTTC. This translates into CASSPAGGTGPSGANVLTF. The chain carries TRBV18 and TRBJ2-6, with D tentatively TRBD1 or TRBD2 (9 bases each). CDR1 is KGHSH, CDR2 LQKENI, per germline. The V gene lost 3 bases and the J gene lost 0 bases, with 18 bases spanning the gap. This CDR3 is 19 amino acids long.

Regarding this clone: This CDR3 is also generated by other DNA sequences in the sample. The chain uses TRBV20-1 and TRBJ2-1; D is undetermined. Trimming cost V 3 bases and J 7 bases, with 4 bases left between them. Germline loops: CDR1 DFQATT, CDR2 SNEGSKA (reference sequence). This CDR3 spans 10 amino acids. The CDR3 region has the DNA TGCAGTGCTAGGCGGAATGAGCAGTTCTTC. As protein: CSARRNEQFF.

To note about this clone: Other DNA sequences of this sample code for an identical CDR3. The chain employs TRBV18 and TRBJ2-2, with no clear D. V was clipped by 1 base and J by 4 bases, with 4 bases between them. The CDR3 runs to 13 residues. Germline values: CDR1 KGHSH, CDR2 LQKENI. For the CDR3, the DNA is TGTGCCAGCTCACCACAGGGCACCGGGGAGCTGTTTTTT. It specifies CASSPQGTGELFF.

This clone came up many times. The chain recombines TRBV11-3 with TRBJ2-1; D perhaps matches TRBD1 (8 bases). The V gene's germline CDR1 is SGHNT and CDR2 YENEEA. This CDR3 is 16 amino acids long. Trimming pared 5 bases from V and 3 bases from J, leaving 17 bases between. The CDR3 DNA reads TGTGCCAGCAGCGGGAGGGACAGGTTGGGCTACAATGAGCAGTTCTTC. It yields the protein CASSGRDRLGYNEQFF.

J is TRBJ1-1 and V is TRBV6-5, with D uncertain. The germline V gene encodes CDR1 MNHEY and CDR2 SVGAGI. Trimming stripped 4 bases from V and 2 bases from J, with 8 bases between. The CDR3 loop spans 13 amino acids. The CDR3 coding sequence is TGTGCCAGCAGTTTAAAAACAAACACTGAAGCTTTCTTT. This codes for CASSLKTNTEAFF.

The chain carries TRBV15 and TRBJ2-7; D is undetermined. CDR3 size: 15 residues. Germline V gives CDR1 LNHNV, CDR2 YYDKDF (reference sequence). V lost 3 bases and J lost 3, with 15 bases in between. This CDR3 is CATSRGRGGSYEQYF. The CDR3 coding sequence is TGTGCCACCAGCAGGGGTCGTGGCGGAAGCTACGAGCAGTACTTC.

The chain recombines TRBV7-8 with TRBJ2-3; D might be TRBD2 (5 bases). This CDR3 comprises 16 residues. V lost 2 bases and J lost 2, with 14 bases in between. The germline V gene has CDR1 SGHVS and CDR2 FQNEAQ. DNA of the CDR3: TGTGCCAGCAGCTTATGGCGCTCGGGGTTCACAGATACGCAGTATTTT. Translating it yields CASSLWRSGFTDTQYF.

This chain links TRBV11-2 with TRBJ2-6; possibly TRBD1 for D (6 bases). The germline CDR1 and CDR2 sequences are SGHAT and FQNNGV. CDR3 length: 17 amino acids. Between the trimmed V and J ends, which lost 4 bases and 3 bases, there was a span of 16 bases. CDR3: CASSSLKTGSGANVLTF. The CDR3 DNA follows: TGTGCCAGCAGCTCGCTAAAAACAGGGAGTGGGGCCAACGTCCTGACTTTC. Supplemented by reference TRBV11-2 and TRBJ2-6, the full variable domain reads EAGVAQSPRYKIIEKRQSVAFWCNPISGHATLYWYQQILGQGPKLLIQFQNNGVVDDSQLPKDRFSAERLKGVDSTLKIQPAKLEDSAVYLCASSSLKTGSGANVLTFGAGSRLTVL.